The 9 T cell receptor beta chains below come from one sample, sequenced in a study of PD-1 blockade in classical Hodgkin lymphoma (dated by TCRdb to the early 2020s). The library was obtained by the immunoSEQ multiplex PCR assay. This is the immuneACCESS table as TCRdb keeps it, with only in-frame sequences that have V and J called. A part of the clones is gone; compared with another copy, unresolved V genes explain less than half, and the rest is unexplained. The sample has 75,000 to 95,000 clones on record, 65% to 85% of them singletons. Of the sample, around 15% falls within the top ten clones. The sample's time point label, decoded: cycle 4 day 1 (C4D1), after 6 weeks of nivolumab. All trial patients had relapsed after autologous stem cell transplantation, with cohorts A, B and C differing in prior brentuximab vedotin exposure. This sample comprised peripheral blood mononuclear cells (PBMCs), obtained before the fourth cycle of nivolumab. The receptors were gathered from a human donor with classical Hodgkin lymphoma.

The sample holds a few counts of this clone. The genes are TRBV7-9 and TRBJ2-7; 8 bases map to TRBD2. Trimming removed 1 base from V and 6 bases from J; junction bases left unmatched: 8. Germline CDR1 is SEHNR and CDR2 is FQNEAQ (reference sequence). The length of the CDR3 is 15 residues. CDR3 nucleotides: TGTGCCAGCAGCTTAGGGGGGGCAGCGGGAGTCGAGCAGTACTTC. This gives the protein CASSLGGAAGVEQYF.

DNA of the CDR3: TGCAGTGCTACAAGAGCGGTTGAGCAGTTCTTC. Protein: CSATRAVEQFF. This rearrangement joins TRBV20-1 to TRBJ2-1; the D gene is possibly TRBD2 (5 bases). The germline V and J ends were trimmed by 4 bases and 9 bases, with 10 bases remaining between them. The CDR3 has 11 residues. Germline V CDR1 and CDR2: DFQATT, SNEGSKA (reference sequence).

CDR3 region: CASSPTWGDEQYF. In DNA, the CDR3 is TGTGCCAGCAGTCCCACGTGGGGGGATGAGCAGTACTTC. The chain couples TRBV6-5 to TRBJ2-7, with D tentatively TRBD2 (6 bases). V lost 5 bases, J lost 7 bases, and 15 bases lay in between. The CDR3 contains 13 residues. CDR1 and CDR2 from the germline V gene are MNHEY and SVGAGI.

CDR3 DNA sequence: TGTGCCTGGAGTGTAGGTAAAGGAGGGGCTGAAGCTTTCTTT. Translation gives CAWSVGKGGAEAFF. The rearrangement uses TRBV30 and TRBJ1-1, with D possibly TRBD1 on 5 matching bases. Germline CDR1 and CDR2: GTSNPN and SVGIG (reference sequence). The CDR3 runs 14 residues. V dropped 0 bases and J dropped 6 bases, with 14 bases sitting between them. Looking up the rest from reference TRBV30 and TRBJ1-1 gives the full variable domain: SQTIHQWPATLVQPVGSPLSLECTVEGTSNPNLYWYRQAAGRGLQLLFYSVGIGQISSEVPQNLSASRPQDRQFILSSKKLLLSDSGFYLCAWSVGKGGAEAFFGQGTRLTVV.

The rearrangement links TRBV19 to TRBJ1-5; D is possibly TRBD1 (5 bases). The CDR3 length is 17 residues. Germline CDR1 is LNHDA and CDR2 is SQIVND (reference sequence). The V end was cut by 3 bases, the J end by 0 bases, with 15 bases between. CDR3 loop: CASSMEGRPFSNQPQHF. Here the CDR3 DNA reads TGTGCCAGTAGTATGGAGGGGCGTCCTTTTAGCAATCAGCCCCAGCATTTT.

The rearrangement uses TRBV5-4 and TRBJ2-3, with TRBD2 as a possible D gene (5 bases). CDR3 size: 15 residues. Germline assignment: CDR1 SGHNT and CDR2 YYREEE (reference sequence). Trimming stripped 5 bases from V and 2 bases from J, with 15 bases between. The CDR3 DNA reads TGTGCCAGCAGGGGTGTACGCGGGCTCACAGATACGCAGTATTTT. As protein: CASRGVRGLTDTQYF.

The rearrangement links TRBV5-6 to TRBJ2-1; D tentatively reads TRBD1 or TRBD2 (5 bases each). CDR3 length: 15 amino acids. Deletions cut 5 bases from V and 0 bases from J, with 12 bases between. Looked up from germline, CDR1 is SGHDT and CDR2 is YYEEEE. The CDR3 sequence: CASRIRDVSYNEQFF. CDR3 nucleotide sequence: TGTGCCAGCAGGATCCGGGACGTCTCCTACAATGAGCAGTTCTTC.

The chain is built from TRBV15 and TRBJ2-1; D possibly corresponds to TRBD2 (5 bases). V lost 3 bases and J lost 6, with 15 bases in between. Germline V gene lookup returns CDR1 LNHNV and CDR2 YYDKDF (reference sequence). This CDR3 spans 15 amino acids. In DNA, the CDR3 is TGTGCCACCAGCAGGGCGATCGGGGTTGGCAATGAGCAGTTCTTC. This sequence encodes CATSRAIGVGNEQFF.

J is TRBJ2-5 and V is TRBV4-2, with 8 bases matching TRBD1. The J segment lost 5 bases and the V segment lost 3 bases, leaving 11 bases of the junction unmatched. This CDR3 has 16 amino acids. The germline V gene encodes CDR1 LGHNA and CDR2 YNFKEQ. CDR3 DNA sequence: TGTGCCAGCAGCCATGTCCCCGACAGGGGACGGGAGACCCAGTACTTC. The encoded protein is CASSHVPDRGRETQYF.